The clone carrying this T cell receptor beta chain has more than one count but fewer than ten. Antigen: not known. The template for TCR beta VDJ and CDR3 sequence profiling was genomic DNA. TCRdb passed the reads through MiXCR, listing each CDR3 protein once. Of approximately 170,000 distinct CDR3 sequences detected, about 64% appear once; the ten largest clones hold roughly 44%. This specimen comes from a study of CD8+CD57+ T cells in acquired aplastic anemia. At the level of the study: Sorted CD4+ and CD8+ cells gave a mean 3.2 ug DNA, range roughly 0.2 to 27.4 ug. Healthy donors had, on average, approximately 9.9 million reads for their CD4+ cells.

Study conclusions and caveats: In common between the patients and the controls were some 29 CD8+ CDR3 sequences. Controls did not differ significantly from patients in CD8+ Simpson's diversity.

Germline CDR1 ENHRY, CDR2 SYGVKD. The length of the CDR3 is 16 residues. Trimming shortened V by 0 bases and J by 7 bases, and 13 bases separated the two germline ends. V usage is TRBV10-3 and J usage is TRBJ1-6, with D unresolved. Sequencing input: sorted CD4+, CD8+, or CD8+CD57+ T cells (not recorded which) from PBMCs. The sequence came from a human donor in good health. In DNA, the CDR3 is TGTGCCATCAGTGAGTCGCCGGGGAAAAGGAATTCACCCCTCCACTTT. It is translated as CAISESPGKRNSPLHF.